A single sample gave rise to the 29 T cell receptor beta chains below, sequenced in a study of T-cell memory formation after mild COVID-19. TCRdb re-called the 5' RACE reads through MiXCR, storing one row per CDR3 protein. Among some 270,000 distinct CDR3 sequences listed, 15% were seen once. The sample was PBMCs or a T cell subset sorted from them (not recorded which). The receptors come from an adult woman who had mild COVID-19 (a few samples of this study predate the infection). Cell type and time point are not known.

The chain is built from TRBV7-2 and TRBJ1-1; TRBD1 is a possible D gene (5 bases). CDR1 and CDR2 (germline): SGHTA, FQGNSA. Trimming removed 1 base from V and 0 bases from J, with 9 bases in between. CDR3 size: 15 residues. CDR3 nucleotide sequence: TGTGCCAGCAGCTTAGATAGGACACTGAACACTGAAGCTTTCTTT. Protein product: CASSLDRTLNTEAFF.

This clonotype was counted a few times. The V gene is TRBV24-1, the J gene TRBJ2-1; no reliable D call. The CDR3 has 13 residues. Trimming took 1 base from V and 8 from J, leaving 8 bases between them. Germline CDR1 KGHDR, CDR2 SFDVKD. The CDR3, as DNA: TGTGCCACCAGTGATTTAGGAGTTCATGAGCAGTTCTTC. Encoded protein: CATSDLGVHEQFF.

This clonotype was counted once. The V and J genes are TRBV11-2 and TRBJ2-5; the match to TRBD2 covers 7 bases. Trimming at V came to 1 base and at J to 3 bases, leaving 5 bases not matched to a gene. This CDR3 contains 15 residues. CDR1 and CDR2 from the germline V gene are SGHAT and FQNNGV. The CDR3 DNA follows: TGTGCCAGCAGCTTAGTTTGGACTAGTGAAGAGACCCAGTACTTC. Translating gives CASSLVWTSEETQYF.

This clonotype has at least ten counts. V gene TRBV24-1 combines with J gene TRBJ2-1, with D possibly being TRBD1 (5 bases). V was pared by 4 bases and J by 13 bases, with 16 bases between. CDR1 KGHDR and CDR2 SFDVKD come from the germline V gene. The CDR3 length is 13 residues. The CDR3 nucleotides are TGTGCCACCAGTGACGCTGCATTAGGGGCACAGTTCTTC. It encodes CATSDAALGAQFF.

V and J are TRBV29-1 and TRBJ2-5; the match to TRBD2 covers 7 bases. V was pared by 7 bases and J by 1 base, with 21 bases of the junction left unmatched. CDR3 length equals 18 residues. Looked up from germline, CDR1 is SQVTM and CDR2 is ANQGSEA. CDR3 loop: CSGGGSGSGRSSQETQYF. The CDR3 nucleotides are TGCAGCGGGGGGGGTAGCGGGTCCGGGAGAAGTTCCCAAGAGACCCAGTACTTC.

The table lists this clonotype with a few counts. V and J are TRBV14 and TRBJ1-1; D remains unclear. CDR1 is SGHDN, CDR2 FVKESK, per germline. Between the trimmed V and J ends, which lost 0 bases and 0 bases, there was a span of 8 bases. This CDR3 has 15 amino acids. The CDR3 DNA reads TGTGCCAGCAGCCAAGAAAAGGGATTGAACACTGAAGCTTTCTTT. It yields the protein CASSQEKGLNTEAFF.

This chain links TRBV20-1 with TRBJ1-5; perhaps TRBD1 as D (5 bases). The CDR3 sequence is 14 residues long. Germline CDR1 is DFQATT and CDR2 is SNEGSKA (reference sequence). Trimming removed 4 bases at V and 6 bases at J, with 16 bases between. The CDR3 loop reads CSATREPGTQPQHF. In DNA, the CDR3 is TGCAGTGCTACCAGGGAGCCGGGGACTCAGCCCCAGCATTTT.

This clonotype was counted only a few times. The V and J genes are TRBV29-1 and TRBJ1-1; no firm D call. The CDR3 totals 14 residues. With 3 bases removed from V and 0 bases from J, the gap between germline ends came to 11 bases. Germline lookup yields CDR1 SQVTM and CDR2 ANQGSEA. The CDR3 coding sequence is TGCAGCGTTGATTCGAGGCGGATGAACACTGAAGCTTTCTTT. Translation: CSVDSRRMNTEAFF.

The chain recombines TRBV4-2 with TRBJ2-1; possibly TRBD1 or TRBD2 for D (5 bases each). The CDR3 runs 16 residues. From germline, CDR1 is LGHNA and CDR2 YNFKEQ. V was trimmed by 5 bases and J by 8 bases, leaving 22 bases between them. This chain's CDR3 is CASSARLVTVGDEQFF. CDR3 nucleotide sequence: TGTGCCAGCAGCGCACGACTGGTAACTGTGGGGGATGAGCAGTTCTTC.

The V call is TRBV20-1, the J call TRBJ1-2; TRBD1 agrees at 7 bases. V was clipped by 3 bases and J by 0 bases; unmatched bases: 4. Germline lookup yields CDR1 DFQATT and CDR2 SNEGSKA (reference sequence). The CDR3 consists of 14 residues. This CDR3 reads CSAREQGTNYGYTF. In DNA, the CDR3 is TGCAGTGCTAGGGAACAGGGGACTAACTATGGCTACACCTTC.

Turning to this clonotype: One end of the junction fails to match germline, which may point to a read error. J is TRBJ2-3 and V is TRBV7-4; D ambiguous. CDR1 SGHVT and CDR2 SQSDAQ come from the germline V gene. The CDR3 loop spans 13 amino acids. Written as DNA, the CDR3 is TGTGCCAGCTGTTTGCAGAACACAGATACGCTGTATTTT. This encodes CASCLQNTDTLYF.

This clonotype was seen more than once but under ten times. CDR3 region: CASSSVAGGNQPQHF. The CDR3, as DNA: TGCGCCAGCAGTTCGGTTGCGGGGGGCAATCAGCCCCAGCATTTT. V gene TRBV5-1 combines with J gene TRBJ1-5; tentative D call: TRBD1 (5 bases). This CDR3 has 15 amino acids. Germline CDR1 and CDR2: SGHRS and YFSETQ. Trimming left V 5 bases short and J 2 bases short, with 14 bases between.

This clonotype has ten or more counts. The rearrangement links TRBV6-2 or TRBV6-3 to TRBJ2-7; perhaps D is TRBD1 or TRBD2 (5 bases each). In germline, CDR1 is MNHEY, CDR2 SVGEGT. Trimming pared 7 bases from V and 6 bases from J, leaving 10 bases between. The CDR3 spans 11 residues. The CDR3 region has the DNA TGTGCCAGCAACCATGGGGGCGAGCAGTACTTC. Protein product: CASNHGGEQYF.

V is TRBV18 and J is TRBJ2-5; no reliable D call. V was shortened by 3 bases and J by 1 base, with 6 bases between the two germline ends. Germline CDR1 is KGHSH and CDR2 is LQKENI. The CDR3 runs 13 residues. The DNA for the CDR3 is TGTGCCAGCTCACCGGAACGCCAAGAGACCCAGTACTTC. Its protein is CASSPERQETQYF.

This clonotype was seen a handful of times. The rearrangement joins TRBV7-9 to TRBJ1-1; D unresolved. Germline V CDR1 and CDR2: SEHNR, FQNEAQ (reference sequence). This CDR3 has 12 residues. The V end lost 0 bases, the J end lost 7 bases, and 6 bases lay between the germline ends. CDR3 nucleotides: TGTGCCAGCAGCTTAGCCGGGCTTGAAGCTTTCTTT. This translates into CASSLAGLEAFF.

There are a few counts of this clonotype. V usage is TRBV4-1 and J usage is TRBJ2-3; D may be TRBD1 (5 bases). With 2 bases removed from V and 5 bases from J, the gap between germline ends came to 8 bases. The CDR3 has 13 amino acids. The V gene's germline CDR1 is MGHRA and CDR2 YSYEKL. The CDR3 loop is CASSQTDRDTQYF. The CDR3 bases are TGCGCCAGCAGCCAAACCGACAGAGATACGCAGTATTTT.

J is TRBJ2-3 and V is TRBV29-1; TRBD1 or TRBD2 may be the D gene (5 bases each). V lost 5 bases to trimming and J lost 1 base, with 16 bases between them. Germline V gene sequence: CDR1 SQVTM, CDR2 ANQGSEA. The CDR3 spans 15 residues. CDR3: CSVLLRGVRTDTQYF. The CDR3 nucleotides read TGCAGCGTTCTCCTTCGAGGGGTCCGCACAGATACGCAGTATTTT.

This clonotype was seen only a few times. The chain carries TRBV5-1 and TRBJ2-7, with 10 nucleotides matching TRBD1. The CDR3 runs to 17 residues. Unmatched junction bases numbered 15, after V lost 4 bases and J lost 5 bases. Germline CDR1 and CDR2: SGHRS and YFSETQ. The CDR3 region has the DNA TGCGCCAGCAGCCATTTCGGGGGACGACAGGGGGCTAACGAGCAGTACTTC. Translation gives CASSHFGGRQGANEQYF.

The V and J genes are TRBV7-9 and TRBJ2-3; D not certain. This CDR3 has 10 residues. Per the germline V gene, CDR1 is SEHNR and CDR2 is FQNEAQ (reference sequence). Trimming removed 6 bases at V and 4 bases at J, with 2 bases between. CDR3 loop: CASRPDTQYF. The CDR3, as DNA: TGTGCCAGCAGGCCAGATACGCAGTATTTT. The full variable domain, its missing parts supplied by reference TRBV7-9 and TRBJ2-3, is DTGVSQNPRHKITKRGQNVTFRCDPISEHNRLYWYRQTLGQGPEFLTYFQNEAQLEKSRLLSDRFSAERPKGSFSTLEIQRTEQGDSAMYLCASRPDTQYFGPGTRLTVL.

This chain joins TRBV12-3 or TRBV12-4 and TRBJ1-6; D is unresolved. The CDR3 consists of 14 residues. Trimming left V 3 bases short and J 9 bases short, with 12 bases between. CDR3 nucleotide sequence: TGTGCCAGCAGTTTGAAGATCAGCACTTCACCCCTCCACTTT. The encoded protein is CASSLKISTSPLHF.

The chain combines TRBV5-6 with TRBJ1-6; TRBD1 is a possible D gene (5 bases). V shed 3 bases and J shed 9 bases, with 16 bases lying between them. Germline-derived CDR1 and CDR2 are SGHDT and YYEEEE. The CDR3 is 15 residues long. This chain's CDR3 is CASSSGLRGSSPLHF. Here the CDR3 DNA reads TGTGCCAGCAGCTCGGGACTTCGAGGAAGTTCACCCCTCCACTTT.

In its sample, this clonotype was seen a few times. The chain joins TRBV20-1 to TRBJ1-5; the D gene is possibly TRBD1 (6 bases). CDR1 is DFQATT and CDR2 is SNEGSKA in the germline V gene (reference sequence). The V gene lost 0 bases and the J gene lost 7 bases, with 13 bases spanning the gap. This CDR3 is built from 14 residues. CDR3 sequence reads: CSARDEGVWQPQHF. CDR3 nucleotide sequence: TGCAGTGCTAGAGATGAGGGGGTTTGGCAGCCCCAGCATTTT.

This clonotype was picked up a small number of times. The chain employs TRBV24-1 and TRBJ2-7; 7 nucleotides agree with TRBD1. Germline V gene sequence: CDR1 KGHDR, CDR2 SFDVKD. The CDR3 is 14 residues long. With 4 bases clipped from V and 0 bases from J, the junction kept 2 bases outside the gene matches. In DNA form, the CDR3 reads TGTGCCACCAGTGAGGGGACAGTCTCCTACGAGCAGTACTTC. It encodes CATSEGTVSYEQYF.

The chain is built from TRBV7-9 and TRBJ1-2; possible D gene TRBD1, 5 bases. V dropped 5 bases and J dropped 3 bases, with 13 bases sitting between them. This CDR3 has 14 amino acids. CDR1 is SEHNR and CDR2 is FQNEAQ in the germline V gene (reference sequence). The CDR3 sequence: CASSPRDYDYGYTF. In DNA form, the CDR3 reads TGTGCCAGCAGCCCCCGGGACTACGACTATGGCTACACCTTC.

This chain connects TRBV11-1 to TRBJ2-7; D assignment may be TRBD1 or TRBD2 (5 bases each). V was clipped by 4 bases and J by 0 bases, with 13 bases between them. This CDR3 has 15 residues. The germline V gene has CDR1 SGHAT and CDR2 FQDESV (reference sequence). The CDR3 DNA follows: TGTGCCAGCAGCTCAAGGGACGGTTCCTCCTACGAGCAGTACTTC. This codes for CASSSRDGSSYEQYF. Full variable domain (outside the CDR3, taken from reference TRBV11-1 and TRBJ2-7): EAEVAQSPRYKITEKSQAVAFWCDPISGHATLYWYRQILGQGPELLVQFQDESVVDDSQLPKDRFSAERLKGVDSTLKIQPAELGDSAMYLCASSSRDGSSYEQYFGPGTRLTVT.

This clonotype has at least ten counts. The chain has TRBV7-9 and TRBJ2-3; D uncertain. Germline V gene lookup returns CDR1 SEHNR and CDR2 FQNEAQ (reference sequence). V lost 6 bases and J 0 bases, leaving 10 bases between the germline ends. CDR3 size: 14 residues. CDR3 sequence reads: CASSLRMSTDTQYF. For the CDR3, the DNA is TGTGCCAGCAGTTTGCGGATGAGCACAGATACGCAGTATTTT. The full variable domain, with the rest looked up from reference TRBV7-9 and TRBJ2-3, is DTGVSQNPRHKITKRGQNVTFRCDPISEHNRLYWYRQTLGQGPEFLTYFQNEAQLEKSRLLSDRFSAERPKGSFSTLEIQRTEQGDSAMYLCASSLRMSTDTQYFGPGTRLTVL.

The rearrangement uses TRBV7-9 and TRBJ1-2, with D uncertain. V was trimmed by 4 bases and J by 6 bases, leaving 12 bases between them. Germline V gene lookup returns CDR1 SEHNR and CDR2 FQNEAQ (reference sequence). This CDR3 is 13 amino acids long. The CDR3 sequence: CASSYSTRDGYTF. The CDR3 nucleotides are TGTGCCAGCAGCTACAGCACACGGGATGGCTACACCTTC.

This clonotype was seen just once. The V call is TRBV7-9, the J call TRBJ1-1, with 10 bases aligning to TRBD1. CDR3 size: 15 residues. V gave up 2 bases and J gave up 10 bases; unmatched junction bases: 10. Germline V lookup: CDR1 SEHNR, CDR2 FQNEAQ (reference sequence). CDR3 DNA: TGTGCCAGCAGCTTATCGAGACAGGGGGCTATGGGAGCTTTCTTT. Its protein is CASSLSRQGAMGAFF.

This clonotype was detected only a few times. The V and J genes are TRBV20-1 and TRBJ2-5, with TRBD1 matching 9 bases. From germline, CDR1 is DFQATT and CDR2 SNEGSKA (reference sequence). This CDR3 is built from 14 residues. J gave up 5 bases and V 6 bases, and 10 bases lay outside the gene matches. In DNA, the CDR3 is TGCAGTGCCAGGACAGGGGCCGCTGGGGAGACCCAGTACTTC. Amino acids: CSARTGAAGETQYF.